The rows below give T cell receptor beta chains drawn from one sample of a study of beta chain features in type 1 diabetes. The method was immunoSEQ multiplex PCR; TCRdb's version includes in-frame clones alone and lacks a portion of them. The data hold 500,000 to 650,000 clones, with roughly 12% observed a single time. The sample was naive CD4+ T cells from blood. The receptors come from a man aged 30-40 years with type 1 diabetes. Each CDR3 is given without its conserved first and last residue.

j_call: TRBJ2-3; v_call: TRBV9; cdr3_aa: ASSVAADRVTDTQY
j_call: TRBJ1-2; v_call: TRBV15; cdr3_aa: ATSRDGGGGYGYT
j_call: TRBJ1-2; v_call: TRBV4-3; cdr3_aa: ASSQTRGGGYT
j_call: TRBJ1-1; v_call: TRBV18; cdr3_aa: ASSPGGQQNTEAF
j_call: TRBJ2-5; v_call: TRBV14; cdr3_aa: ASSPRTGRETQY
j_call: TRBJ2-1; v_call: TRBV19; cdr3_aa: ASSLPGQGLGPDHNEQF
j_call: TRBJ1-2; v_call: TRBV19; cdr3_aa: ASSIINVGRTVYGYT
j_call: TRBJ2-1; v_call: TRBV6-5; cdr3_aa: ASSPNPVADEQF
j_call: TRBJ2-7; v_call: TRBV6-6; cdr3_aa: ASSYSRGGAYEQY
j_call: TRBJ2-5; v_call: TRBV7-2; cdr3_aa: ASSYPLTGGGGTQY